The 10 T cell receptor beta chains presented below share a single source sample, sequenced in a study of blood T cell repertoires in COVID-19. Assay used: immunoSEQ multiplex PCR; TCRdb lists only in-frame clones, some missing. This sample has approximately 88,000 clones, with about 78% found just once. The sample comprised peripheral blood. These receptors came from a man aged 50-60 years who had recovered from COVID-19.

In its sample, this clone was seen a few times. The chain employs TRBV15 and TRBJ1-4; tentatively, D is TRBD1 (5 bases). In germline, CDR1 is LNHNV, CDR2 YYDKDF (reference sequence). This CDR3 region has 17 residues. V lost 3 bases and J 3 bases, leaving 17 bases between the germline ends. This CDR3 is CATSRGNTGGSNEKLFF. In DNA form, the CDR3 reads TGTGCCACCAGCAGGGGCAATACGGGGGGTTCTAATGAAAAACTGTTTTTT.

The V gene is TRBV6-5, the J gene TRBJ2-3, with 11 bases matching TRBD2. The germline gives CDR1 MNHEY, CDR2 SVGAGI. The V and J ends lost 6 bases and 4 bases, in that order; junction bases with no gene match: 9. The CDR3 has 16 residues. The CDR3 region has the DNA TGTGCCAGCAGCTACACTAGCGGGAGTTTTGCAGATACGCAGTATTTT. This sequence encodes CASSYTSGSFADTQYF.

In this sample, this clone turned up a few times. CDR3 in amino acids: CASSDLVAGSEQYF. The CDR3 DNA reads TGCGCCAGCAGTGACTTGGTTGCGGGGTCCGAGCAGTACTTC. The chain links TRBV10-1 to TRBJ2-7, with a weak D call TRBD2 (6 bases). This CDR3 comprises 14 residues. Trimming shortened V by 3 bases and J by 6 bases, and 15 bases separated the two germline ends. Germline CDR1 is WNHNN and CDR2 is SYGVQD (reference sequence).

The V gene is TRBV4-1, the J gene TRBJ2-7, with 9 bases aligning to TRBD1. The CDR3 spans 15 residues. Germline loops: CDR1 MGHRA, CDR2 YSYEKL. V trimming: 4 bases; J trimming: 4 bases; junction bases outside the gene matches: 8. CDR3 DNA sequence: TGCGCCAGCAGCCTCGGGACAGGGAACGTTTACGAGCAGTACTTC. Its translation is CASSLGTGNVYEQYF.

In nucleotides, the CDR3 is TGTGCCAGCAGCTCGACTCACACAGATACGCAGTATTTT. Amino acids: CASSSTHTDTQYF. The genes are TRBV13 and TRBJ2-3; D gene ambiguous. V lost 4 bases and J 2 bases, leaving 7 bases between the germline ends. The CDR3 contains 13 residues. Germline-derived CDR1 and CDR2 are PRHDT and FYEKMQ (reference sequence).

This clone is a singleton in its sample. This chain's CDR3 is CATQGLAASSYNEQFF. The CDR3 nucleotides are TGTGCCACGCAAGGACTAGCGGCAAGCTCCTACAATGAGCAGTTCTTC. The chain joins TRBV19 to TRBJ2-1; TRBD2 aligns across 10 bases. The ends lost 10 bases at V and 0 bases at J; junction bases unmatched: 9. This CDR3 has 16 residues. Germline V gene data show CDR1 as LNHDA and CDR2 as SQIVND (reference sequence).

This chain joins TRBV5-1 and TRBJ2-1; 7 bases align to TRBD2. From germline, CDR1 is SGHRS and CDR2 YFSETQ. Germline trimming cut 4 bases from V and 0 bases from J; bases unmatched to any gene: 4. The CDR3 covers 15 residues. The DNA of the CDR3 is TGCGCCAGCAGCGAGGGACTACCCTCCTACAATGAGCAGTTCTTC. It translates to CASSEGLPSYNEQFF.

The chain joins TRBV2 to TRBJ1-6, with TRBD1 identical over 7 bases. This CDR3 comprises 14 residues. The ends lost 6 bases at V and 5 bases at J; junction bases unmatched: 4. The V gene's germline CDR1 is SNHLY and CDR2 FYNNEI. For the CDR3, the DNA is TGTGCCAGCAGCGCAGACAGGGATAATTCACCCCTCCACTTT. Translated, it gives CASSADRDNSPLHF.

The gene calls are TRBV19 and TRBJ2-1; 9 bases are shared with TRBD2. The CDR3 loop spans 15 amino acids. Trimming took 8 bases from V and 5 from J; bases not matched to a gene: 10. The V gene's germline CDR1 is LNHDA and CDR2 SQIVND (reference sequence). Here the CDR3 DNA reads TGTGCCAGTGGCCCTGCGGGGGGGCCCCACAATGAGCAGTTCTTC. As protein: CASGPAGGPHNEQFF.

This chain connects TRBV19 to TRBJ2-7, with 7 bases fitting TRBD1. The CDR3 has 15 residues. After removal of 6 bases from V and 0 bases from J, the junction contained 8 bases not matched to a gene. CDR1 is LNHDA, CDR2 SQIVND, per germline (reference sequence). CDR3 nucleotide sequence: TGTGCCAGTAGGGTTGGGACAGCAGACTCCTACGAGCAGTACTTC. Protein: CASRVGTADSYEQYF.